These 21 T cell receptor beta chains originate from one sample sequenced in a study of T cell repertoires in cytomegalovirus infection. From the reads, TCRdb called clonotypes with MiXCR, one entry per CDR3 protein. The table lists approximately 990,000 distinct CDR3 sequences, approximately 33% of them singletons, with 13% in the top ten. Their specific antigens are unknown. Sequenced material: cultured CD8+ T cells from PBMCs, taken from culture after CMV antigen stimulation. The receptors come from a human donor in good health (CMV status not recorded). Some clones in this sample may be carry-over from other donors' samples.

There are a few counts of this clonotype. This sequence joins TRBV6-1 and TRBJ2-2; 9 bases map to TRBD1. Germline CDR1 and CDR2: MNHNS and SASEGT. The CDR3 runs 17 residues. V shed 8 bases and J 6 bases; nucleotides not matched to a gene: 16. CDR3 sequence: CASALGSGTGSAGELFF. The CDR3 DNA reads TGTGCCAGCGCGTTAGGCTCCGGGACAGGGAGTGCCGGGGAGCTGTTTTTT.

This clonotype was recorded a few times. J is TRBJ2-1 and V is TRBV7-9; tentatively, D is TRBD2 (6 bases). Trimming left V 2 bases short and J 9 bases short, with 8 bases between. Germline V gives CDR1 SEHNR, CDR2 FQNEAQ (reference sequence). The CDR3 runs to 12 residues. The CDR3 sequence: CASSLLAREQFF. The CDR3 DNA sequence: TGTGCCAGCAGCTTACTAGCGCGTGAGCAGTTCTTC.

With respect to this clonotype: A much bigger clone sits one base away, suggesting this may be a read error. V is TRBV6-1 and J is TRBJ2-1; TRBD1 agrees at 8 bases. In germline, CDR1 is MNHNS, CDR2 SASEGT. This CDR3 is 17 amino acids long. This CDR3 is CASSADRVLVSYYEQFF. CDR3 nucleotide sequence: TGTGCCAGCAGTGCGGACAGGGTTTTGGTTTCCTACTATGAGCAGTTCTTC.

This clonotype was counted ten times or more. This chain uses TRBV6-6 with TRBJ1-2; 8 bases map to TRBD1. CDR1 is MNHNY and CDR2 is SVGAGI in the germline V gene (reference sequence). V lost 7 bases, J lost 4 bases, and 5 bases stayed unmatched. This CDR3 has 13 residues. The CDR3 region is CASTADRVYGYTF. CDR3 sequence (DNA): TGTGCCAGCACCGCGGACAGGGTCTATGGCTACACCTTC.

This clonotype was seen a few times. J is TRBJ2-5 and V is TRBV25-1; tentatively, D is TRBD1 (5 bases). CDR1 and CDR2 from the germline V gene are MGHDK and SYGVNS. CDR3 size: 12 residues. V was shortened by 8 bases and J by 5 bases, with 12 bases between the two germline ends. DNA for the CDR3: TGTGCCAGCGGGTGGGGCCAGGAGACCCAGTACTTC. This translates into CASGWGQETQYF.

This chain joins TRBV6-1 and TRBJ1-5; the match to TRBD1 covers 8 bases. Germline loops: CDR1 MNHNS, CDR2 SASEGT. The CDR3 contains 14 residues. V dropped 5 bases and J dropped 7; count of bases not matched to a gene: 7. CDR3 bases: TGTGCCAGCAGTTCCGACAGGGGTTGGCAGCCCCAGCATTTT. Translating gives CASSSDRGWQPQHF.

The chain links TRBV9 to TRBJ2-1; possibly TRBD2 for D (7 bases). The CDR3 covers 14 residues. CDR1 and CDR2 (germline): SGDLS, YYNGEE. Trimming shortened V by 0 bases and J by 8 bases, and 12 bases separated the two germline ends. The CDR3 bases are TGTGCCAGCAGCGTAGCGGGGGCGGGAGATGAGCAGTTCTTC. Encoded protein: CASSVAGAGDEQFF. Complete variable domain (other parts from reference TRBV9 and TRBJ2-1): DSGVTQTPKHLITATGQRVTLRCSPRSGDLSVYWYQQSLDQGLQFLIQYYNGEERAKGNILERFSAQQFPDLHSELNLSSLELGDSALYFCASSVAGAGDEQFFGPGTRLTVL.

In regard to this clonotype: This may stem from a read error, because a much larger clone lies one nucleotide away. CDR3 loop: CAGSEVIGGGGWTEAFF. The CDR3, as DNA: TGTGCCGGCAGTGAAGTGATAGGGGGCGGAGGATGGACTGAAGCTTTCTTT. The gene calls are TRBV6-1 and TRBJ1-1; TRBD1 matches at 7 bases. The germline V gene encodes CDR1 MNHNS and CDR2 SASEGT. This CDR3 comprises 17 residues.

In this sample, this clonotype turned up a few times. J is TRBJ1-6 and V is TRBV6-1; 10 bases match TRBD1. V lost 5 bases, J lost 9 bases, and 4 bases stayed unmatched. The germline CDR1 and CDR2 sequences are MNHNS and SASEGT. The CDR3 is 14 residues long. The CDR3 DNA sequence: TGTGCCAGCAGTACCCGGGACAGGGGTTCACCCCTCCACTTT. This gives the protein CASSTRDRGSPLHF.

This clonotype occurred a few times. The chain combines TRBV6-6 with TRBJ1-5; tentative D call: TRBD1 (5 bases). Per the germline V gene, CDR1 is MNHNY and CDR2 is SVGAGI (reference sequence). This CDR3 spans 14 amino acids. Deletions cut 7 bases from V and 6 bases from J, with 16 bases between. CDR3 nucleotide sequence: TGTGCCAGCACCAGGGACCCAAGTGCTCAGCCCCAGCATTTT. It encodes CASTRDPSAQPQHF.

The chain combines TRBV7-9 with TRBJ1-2; 7 bases fit TRBD1. There are 18 residues in the CDR3. Losses at the gene ends were 5 bases for V and 0 bases for J; bases not matched to a gene: 15. CDR1 is SEHNR and CDR2 is FQNEAQ in the germline V gene (reference sequence). CDR3 nucleotides: TGTGCCAGCAGCCCGGGGTGGCAGGGGGAAGAAACTAACTATGGCTACACCTTC. Translated: CASSPGWQGEETNYGYTF.

This rearrangement joins TRBV12-3 or TRBV12-4 to TRBJ2-3; D tentatively fits TRBD1 or TRBD2 (5 bases each). The V gene lost 6 bases and the J gene lost 2 bases, with 15 bases spanning the gap. This CDR3 region has 15 residues. CDR3 amino acids: CASSPSHGATDTQYF. CDR3 nucleotides: TGTGCCAGCAGCCCCTCTCACGGGGCCACAGATACGCAGTATTTT.

The rearrangement joins TRBV6-2 or TRBV6-3 to TRBJ2-4; tentative D call: TRBD2 (5 bases). Germline CDR1 and CDR2: MNHEY and SVGEGT. The V and J ends lost 0 bases and 6 bases respectively, with 9 bases between them. There are 14 residues in the CDR3. The CDR3 here is CASSYSGVGNIQYF. The CDR3 DNA reads as TGTGCCAGCAGTTACTCCGGGGTGGGAAACATTCAGTACTTC.

DNA of the CDR3: TGTGCCAGCCGCCCCAAAATCAAGGACAATGAGCAGTTCTTC. Its translation is CASRPKIKDNEQFF. V gene TRBV7-9 combines with J gene TRBJ2-1; D unclear. The CDR3 runs 14 residues. The germline CDR1 and CDR2 sequences are SEHNR and FQNEAQ (reference sequence). Deletions cut 8 bases from V and 5 bases from J, with 16 bases between.

Comment on this clonotype: Just one base apart from a much larger clone, this may be a read error. The V call is TRBV6-5, the J call TRBJ1-1, with 7 bases lining up with TRBD1. Germline loops: CDR1 MNHEY, CDR2 SVGAGI. V shed 2 bases, J shed 0 bases, and the junction held 3 bases outside the gene matches. There are 15 residues in the CDR3. The CDR3 region is CASSYPGGVNTEAFF. CDR3 coding DNA: TGTGCCAGCAGTTACCCAGGGGGGGTGAACACTGAAGCTTTCTTT.

This clonotype was seen more than once but under ten times. V and J are TRBV12-3 or TRBV12-4 and TRBJ2-3; no reliable D call. Trimming removed 6 bases from V and 6 bases from J, with 22 bases in between. The CDR3 runs 16 residues. DNA of the CDR3: TGTGCCAGCAGGTATCCCGGTGGATTACCTCCCGATACGCAGTATTTT. Encoded protein: CASRYPGGLPPDTQYF.

The table lists this clonotype with a count of one. The chain joins TRBV10-3 to TRBJ2-2; D might be TRBD2 (5 bases). The CDR3 runs to 13 residues. V was pared by 6 bases and J by 5 bases, with 10 bases between. The germline CDR1 and CDR2 sequences are ENHRY and SYGVKD. This chain's CDR3 is CAIRPGGTGELFF. Here the CDR3 DNA reads TGTGCCATCAGGCCCGGCGGGACCGGGGAGCTGTTTTTT.

The chain has TRBV7-8 and TRBJ2-2, with D perhaps matching TRBD2 (6 bases). In germline, CDR1 is SGHVS, CDR2 FQNEAQ. V was pared by 1 base and J by 2 bases, with 11 bases between. This CDR3 has 16 residues. The chain's CDR3 is CASSLGGVSNTGELFF. The CDR3 DNA follows: TGTGCCAGCAGCTTAGGGGGGGTCAGTAACACCGGGGAGCTGTTTTTT.

This clonotype was counted at least ten times. The V and J genes are TRBV7-6 and TRBJ2-7; 8 bases align to TRBD1. CDR3 length equals 14 residues. With 1 base clipped from V and 5 bases from J, the junction kept 4 bases outside the gene matches. Germline V gives CDR1 SGHVS, CDR2 FNYEAQ. CDR3 DNA: TGTGCCAGCAGCTTAGGGACAGGGCGCGACGAGCAGTACGTC. It translates to CASSLGTGRDEQYV.

The V call is TRBV2, the J call TRBJ2-2; possibly TRBD1 or TRBD2 for D (6 bases each). In germline, CDR1 is SNHLY, CDR2 FYNNEI. The CDR3 sequence is 15 residues long. V was shortened by 4 bases and J by 6 bases, with 15 bases between the two germline ends. CDR3 amino acids: CASSGEGGPPGELFF. For the CDR3, the DNA is TGTGCCAGCAGTGGAGAGGGGGGCCCCCCCGGGGAGCTGTTTTTT.

This clonotype showed up just a few times. This rearrangement joins TRBV6-5 to TRBJ2-1, with D tentatively TRBD1 (6 bases). Germline V gene lookup returns CDR1 MNHEY and CDR2 SVGAGI. The germline V and J ends were trimmed by 4 bases and 6 bases, with 22 bases remaining between them. CDR3 length equals 17 residues. CDR3 sequence: CASSSDSGGQSRNEQFF. The CDR3 region has the DNA TGTGCCAGCAGTTCCGATTCCGGAGGACAGAGCCGCAATGAGCAGTTCTTC.